One sample yielded the 31 T cell receptor beta chains listed below, sequenced in a study of blood T cell repertoires in COVID-19. Sequenced by immunoSEQ multiplex PCR; TCRdb stores in-frame clones only, minus some. The data hold roughly 250,000 clones, with approximately 85% observed a single time. The sequencing sample was made of PBMCs or T cells enriched from blood (not recorded which). These receptors all come from a woman aged 25 to 39 who had recovered from COVID-19.

The chain uses TRBV28 and TRBJ1-3; TRBD1 aligns across 12 bases. The ends lost 3 bases at V and 3 bases at J; junction bases unmatched: 6. The CDR3 covers 17 residues. CDR1 and CDR2 (germline): MDHEN, SYDVKM. This CDR3 is CASSFSGTGGFGNTIYF. The DNA for the CDR3 is TGTGCCAGCAGTTTCTCCGGGACAGGGGGCTTTGGAAACACCATATATTTT.

The chain combines TRBV6-5 with TRBJ2-2; possible D gene TRBD2, 6 bases. Per germline, CDR1 MNHEY and CDR2 SVGAGI. The CDR3 has 13 residues. Trimming took off 6 bases at V and 6 bases at J, with 11 bases between the two ends. CDR3 nucleotide sequence: TGTGCCAGCAGCCTCGGGAGTCCCGGGGAGCTGTTTTTT. It yields the protein CASSLGSPGELFF.

In its sample, this clone was seen once. CDR3 protein: CASRETSGRAIWGEQFF. The CDR3 bases are TGTGCCAGCAGGGAGACTAGCGGGAGGGCCATATGGGGGGAGCAGTTCTTC. The chain employs TRBV5-6 and TRBJ2-1; 14 bases align to TRBD2. The germline CDR1 and CDR2 sequences are SGHDT and YYEEEE. The V segment lost 5 bases and the J segment 10 bases; nucleotides outside the gene matches: 14. The CDR3 is 17 residues long.

The chain links TRBV3-1 (or the pseudogene TRBV3-2) to TRBJ1-2, with D possibly TRBD1 on 6 matching bases. The germline V gene encodes CDR1 LGHDT and CDR2 YNNKEL (reference sequence). Trimming took 4 bases from V and 3 from J, leaving 24 bases between them. CDR3 size: 18 residues. The CDR3 sequence is CASSPTQGKIRMDYGYTF. The CDR3 bases are TGTGCCAGCAGCCCCACACAGGGTAAGATAAGGATGGACTATGGCTACACCTTC.

The J gene is TRBJ1-1, the V gene TRBV11-2; 7 nucleotides agree with TRBD1. Trimming at V came to 5 bases and at J to 6 bases, leaving 12 bases not matched to a gene. CDR1 is SGHAT, CDR2 FQNNGV, per germline. This CDR3 region has 15 residues. CDR3 region: CASSHRGPPIAEAFF. The CDR3 region has the DNA TGTGCCAGCAGCCACAGGGGACCCCCGATCGCTGAAGCTTTCTTT.

V is TRBV27 and J is TRBJ2-1; D might be TRBD1 (5 bases). Germline V gene sequence: CDR1 MNHEY, CDR2 SMNVEV (reference sequence). The V gene lost 0 bases and the J gene lost 5 bases, with 23 bases spanning the gap. This CDR3 comprises 19 residues. The CDR3 DNA is TGTGCCAGCAGTTTATCGATTCGGGTATTTGGGGCTTTGAACAATGAGCAGTTCTTC. Amino acid sequence: CASSLSIRVFGALNNEQFF.

A remark on this clone: Additional DNA sequences in this sample encode the identical CDR3. J is TRBJ1-2 and V is TRBV27; weak D call: TRBD1 (6 bases). The CDR3 runs to 13 residues. Germline V lookup: CDR1 MNHEY, CDR2 SMNVEV (reference sequence). V lost 8 bases and J 5 bases, leaving 15 bases between the germline ends. The CDR3 DNA follows: TGTGCCAGCTCCCGGACAGCCAGTTATGGCTACACCTTC. Its translation: CASSRTASYGYTF.

This sequence joins TRBV4-2 and TRBJ2-3; 7 bases match TRBD2. CDR1 and CDR2 (germline): LGHNA, YNFKEQ. J lost 2 bases, V lost 2 bases, and 10 bases had no gene match. CDR3 length equals 17 residues. The CDR3: CASSQSGASGYTDTQYF. CDR3 DNA: TGTGCCAGCAGCCAAAGTGGGGCTAGCGGATACACAGATACGCAGTATTTT.

The chain has TRBV2 and TRBJ2-5, with D maybe TRBD2 (6 bases). Trimming took 5 bases from V and 7 from J, leaving 20 bases between them. Looked up from germline, CDR1 is SNHLY and CDR2 is FYNNEI. The length of the CDR3 is 15 residues. For the CDR3, the DNA is TGTGCCAGCAGTTACTCCGGGACTCCCGGCGGGACCCAGTACTTC. Its protein is CASSYSGTPGGTQYF. Based on the CDR3 plus reference TRBV2 and TRBJ2-5, the full variable domain is EPEVTQTPSHQVTQMGQEVILRCVPISNHLYFYWYRQILGQKVEFLVSFYNNEISEKSEIFDDQFSVERPDGSNFTLKIRSTKLEDSAMYFCASSYSGTPGGTQYFGPGTRLLVL.

In its sample, this clone was seen a few times. For the CDR3, the DNA is TGTGCCAGCAGAAAGAGTACTCAGCCCCAGCATTTT. It specifies CASRKSTQPQHF. The chain links TRBV28 to TRBJ1-5; D gene unclear. The CDR3 spans 12 residues. V dropped 6 bases and J dropped 6 bases, with 9 bases sitting between them. Per germline, CDR1 MDHEN and CDR2 SYDVKM.

The CDR3 DNA follows: TGTGCCAGCAGCAAGGGGGGATATGGCTACACCTTC. It translates to CASSKGGYGYTF. The chain uses TRBV21-1 and TRBJ1-2. TRBV21-1 is a pseudogene locus. The CDR3 totals 12 residues.

The chain combines TRBV2 with TRBJ2-5, with 8 bases matching TRBD2. The CDR3 sequence is 15 residues long. CDR1 is SNHLY and CDR2 is FYNNEI in the germline V gene. V was clipped by 7 bases and J by 4 bases; unmatched bases: 11. CDR3 protein: CASMRSGGGGETQYF. The CDR3 DNA follows: TGTGCCAGCATGAGAAGCGGGGGTGGTGGAGAGACCCAGTACTTC.

With regard to this clone: A read error may explain this, as a much larger clone is one base away. Other DNA sequences from this sample encode an identical CDR3 as well. This rearrangement joins TRBV5-4 to TRBJ2-7; 7 bases match TRBD1. The CDR3 runs to 13 residues. Germline V CDR1 and CDR2: SGHNT, YYREEE (reference sequence). V lost 8 bases and J lost 3; bases outside the gene matches: 8. The CDR3 sequence is CASSPRTGYEQYF. For the CDR3, the DNA is TGTGCCAGTAGCCCAAGGACAGGCTACGAGCAGTACTTC.

In this sample, this clone turned up a few times. The CDR3, as DNA: TGTGCCAGTAGTTCTCCTCGACAGATCAATCAGCCCCAGCATTTT. It encodes CASSSPRQINQPQHF. This sequence joins TRBV19 and TRBJ1-5, with D tentatively TRBD1 (5 bases). This CDR3 contains 15 residues. V shed 5 bases and J shed 3 bases, with 14 bases lying between them. Germline V gene sequence: CDR1 LNHDA, CDR2 SQIVND (reference sequence).

This chain joins TRBV19 and TRBJ2-3, with 9 nucleotides matching TRBD1. V trimming: 0 bases; J trimming: 4 bases; junction bases outside the gene matches: 2. The CDR3 has 15 residues. CDR1 is LNHDA, CDR2 SQIVND, per germline (reference sequence). The chain's CDR3 is CASSIEGTGSDTQYF. CDR3 nucleotides: TGTGCCAGTAGTATAGAAGGGACAGGGTCAGATACGCAGTATTTT.

This chain links TRBV6-1 with TRBJ1-5; tentatively, D is TRBD1 (5 bases). Looked up from germline, CDR1 is MNHNS and CDR2 is SASEGT. V lost 4 bases and J lost 2, with 15 bases in between. This CDR3 comprises 16 residues. CDR3 DNA sequence: TGTGCCAGCAGTGGCTCAGGTAGGGGCCGCAATCAGCCCCAGCATTTT. It encodes CASSGSGRGRNQPQHF.

J is TRBJ1-2 and V is TRBV7-9, with 10 bases aligning to TRBD1. The trim removed 3 bases at V and 6 bases at J, leaving 4 bases unmatched. The germline CDR1 and CDR2 sequences are SEHNR and FQNEAQ (reference sequence). This CDR3 has 14 amino acids. CDR3: CASSLETGGHGYTF. The CDR3 DNA reads as TGTGCCAGCAGCTTGGAGACAGGGGGCCATGGCTACACCTTC.

This clone occurred a few times. The chain couples TRBV19 to TRBJ1-2; 9 nucleotides match TRBD1. V was clipped by 8 bases and J by 4 bases; unmatched bases: 11. The CDR3 length is 15 residues. Germline V gives CDR1 LNHDA, CDR2 SQIVND (reference sequence). CDR3: CASLEQGALSYGYTF. CDR3 bases: TGTGCCAGTCTGGAACAGGGGGCGCTTAGCTATGGCTACACCTTC.

This clone is a singleton in its sample. This chain uses TRBV7-9 with TRBJ1-1; TRBD1 agrees at 9 bases. The germline gives CDR1 SEHNR, CDR2 FQNEAQ (reference sequence). The length of the CDR3 is 15 residues. V shed 5 bases, J shed 3 bases, and the junction held 7 bases outside the gene matches. The CDR3 is CASSAGDREDTEAFF. The CDR3 coding sequence is TGTGCCAGCAGCGCGGGGGACAGGGAGGACACTGAAGCTTTCTTT.

CDR3: CASSTRLAGGPGTQYF. In nucleotides, the CDR3 is TGCGCCAGCAGCACCCGACTGGCGGGAGGCCCTGGGACCCAGTACTTC. The rearrangement uses TRBV5-1 and TRBJ2-5; 8 positions match TRBD2. The CDR3 totals 16 residues. V was clipped by 4 bases and J by 7 bases; unmatched bases: 15. The germline V gene has CDR1 SGHRS and CDR2 YFSETQ.

The chain links TRBV18 to TRBJ2-2; D is possibly TRBD2 (6 bases). The CDR3 runs 18 residues. CDR1 and CDR2 from the germline V gene are KGHSH and LQKENI. Trimming removed 7 bases from V and 2 bases from J, with 23 bases in between. Here the CDR3 DNA reads TGTGCCAGCTTACCCCTCCGCGGCCAAGGACTAAACACCGGGGAGCTGTTTTTT. This codes for CASLPLRGQGLNTGELFF.

In nucleotides, the CDR3 is TGTGCCAGCAGCTTAGGGGTGCGGGAGAACACTGAAGCTTTCTTT. Its translation: CASSLGVRENTEAFF. The chain combines TRBV7-9 with TRBJ1-1; D unclear. The CDR3 loop spans 15 amino acids. V lost 1 base and J lost 1, with 10 bases in between. Germline CDR1 and CDR2: SEHNR and FQNEAQ (reference sequence).

The gene calls are TRBV27 and TRBJ1-6, with a possible D match to TRBD1 (5 bases). Trimming pared 1 base from V and 8 bases from J, leaving 18 bases between. Germline loops: CDR1 MNHEY, CDR2 SMNVEV (reference sequence). This CDR3 is built from 17 residues. The chain's CDR3 is CASSLWGRVTLYSPLHF. CDR3 nucleotides: TGTGCCAGCAGTTTATGGGGCAGGGTAACCCTTTATTCACCCCTCCACTTT.

The rearrangement uses TRBV10-3 and TRBJ2-7, with 7 bases identical to TRBD1. This CDR3 comprises 16 residues. V was pared by 3 bases and J by 2 bases, with 10 bases of the junction left unmatched. Germline values: CDR1 ENHRY, CDR2 SYGVKD. The CDR3 DNA sequence: TGTGCCATCAGTGATTCGAAAACAGGGGAAGCCTACGAGCAGTACTTC. Translating gives CAISDSKTGEAYEQYF.

With respect to this clone: This sequence may be a read error, since a much larger clone differs from it by one base. The chain links TRBV6-2 or TRBV6-3 to TRBJ2-7; 9 nucleotides match TRBD1. The CDR3 is 14 amino acids. Germline V gene sequence: CDR1 MNHEY, CDR2 SVGEGT. V was pared by 4 bases and J by 1 base, with 2 bases of the junction left unmatched. The CDR3 protein is CASSSGTGSYEQYF. CDR3 coding DNA: TGTGCCAGCAGTTCCGGGACAGGGTCCTACGAGCAGTACTTC.

The genes are TRBV3-1 (or the pseudogene TRBV3-2) and TRBJ2-3; 14 nucleotides line up with TRBD2. The CDR3 totals 19 residues. Germline-derived CDR1 and CDR2 are LGHDT and YNNKEL (reference sequence). The V gene end was trimmed by 0 bases and the J gene end by 0 bases; junction bases not matched to a gene: 5. DNA of the CDR3: TGTGCCAGCAGCCAAGATGGGACTAGCGGGGGCTCTAGCACAGATACGCAGTATTTT. Translating it yields CASSQDGTSGGSSTDTQYF.

The J gene is TRBJ1-2, the V gene TRBV30; 11 positions match TRBD1. The CDR3 sequence is 17 residues long. Germline V CDR1 and CDR2: GTSNPN, SVGIG (reference sequence). The junction had 17 bases not matched to a gene; V was cut back by 3 bases and J by 8 bases. The CDR3 spells CAWSGAQTAGQGEGYTF. As DNA, the CDR3 is TGTGCCTGGAGCGGGGCGCAGACTGCGGGACAGGGGGAGGGCTACACCTTC.

The chain links TRBV29-1 to TRBJ2-7; possible D gene TRBD1, 6 bases. Germline loops: CDR1 SQVTM, CDR2 ANQGSEA. V shed 6 bases and J shed 6 bases, with 15 bases lying between them. The CDR3 has 12 amino acids. CDR3 sequence (DNA): TGCAGCGTAGCCGTAACAGGGCGCGAGCAGTACTTC. Translation: CSVAVTGREQYF.

In this sample, this clone turned up many times. This chain joins TRBV28 and TRBJ2-1, with 12 bases matching TRBD2. With 7 bases clipped from V and 9 bases from J, the junction kept 7 bases outside the gene matches. Germline V CDR1 and CDR2: MDHEN, SYDVKM. The length of the CDR3 is 14 residues. The CDR3 coding sequence is TGTGCCAGCACCAGACTAGCGGGAGAGGGTGAGCAGTTCTTC. This gives the protein CASTRLAGEGEQFF. Using reference TRBV28 and TRBJ2-1 for the parts outside the CDR3, the full variable domain is DVKVTQSSRYLVKRTGEKVFLECVQDMDHENMFWYRQDPGLGLRLIYFSYDVKMKEKGDIPEGYSVSREKKERFSLILESASTNQTSMYLCASTRLAGEGEQFFGPGTRLTVL.

The chain employs TRBV18 and TRBJ1-2, with D possibly matching TRBD1 (5 bases). The CDR3 has 13 amino acids. Germline loops: CDR1 KGHSH, CDR2 LQKENI. V was pared by 4 bases and J by 8 bases, with 14 bases between. The CDR3 loop is CASSLPGLKGYTF. In DNA form, the CDR3 reads TGTGCCAGCTCACTCCCGGGACTCAAGGGCTACACCTTC.

This chain links TRBV7-9 with TRBJ1-4; TRBD1 aligns across 9 bases. Trimming took 5 bases from V and 6 from J; bases not matched to a gene: 7. CDR1 is SEHNR and CDR2 is FQNEAQ in the germline V gene (reference sequence). CDR3 length: 15 residues. This CDR3 is CASSKDGTGHEKLFF. CDR3 coding DNA: TGTGCCAGCAGCAAAGACGGGACAGGGCATGAAAAACTGTTTTTT. The full variable domain, with the rest looked up from reference TRBV7-9 and TRBJ1-4, is DTGVSQNPRHKITKRGQNVTFRCDPISEHNRLYWYRQTLGQGPEFLTYFQNEAQLEKSRLLSDRFSAERPKGSFSTLEIQRTEQGDSAMYLCASSKDGTGHEKLFFGSGTQLSVL.